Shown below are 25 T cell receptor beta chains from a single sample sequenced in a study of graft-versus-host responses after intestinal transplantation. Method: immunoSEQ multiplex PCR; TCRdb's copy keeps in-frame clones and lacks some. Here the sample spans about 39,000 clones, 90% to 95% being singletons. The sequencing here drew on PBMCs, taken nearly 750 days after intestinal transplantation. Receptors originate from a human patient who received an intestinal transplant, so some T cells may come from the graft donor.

The CDR3 reads CASSLVPYTIYF. The DNA of the CDR3 is TGTGCCAGCAGCTTAGTCCCCTACACCATATATTTT. This sequence joins TRBV11-1 and TRBJ1-3; D remains unclear. The germline V gene encodes CDR1 SGHAT and CDR2 FQDESV (reference sequence). The CDR3 covers 12 residues. V lost 1 base to trimming and J lost 8 bases, with 6 bases between them.

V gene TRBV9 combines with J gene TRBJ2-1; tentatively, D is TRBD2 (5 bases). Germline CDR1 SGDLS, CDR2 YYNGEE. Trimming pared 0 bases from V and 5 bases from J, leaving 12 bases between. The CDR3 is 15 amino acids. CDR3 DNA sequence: TGTGCCAGCAGCGTAGAGTGGGGAGAGAACAATGAGCAGTTCTTC. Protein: CASSVEWGENNEQFF.

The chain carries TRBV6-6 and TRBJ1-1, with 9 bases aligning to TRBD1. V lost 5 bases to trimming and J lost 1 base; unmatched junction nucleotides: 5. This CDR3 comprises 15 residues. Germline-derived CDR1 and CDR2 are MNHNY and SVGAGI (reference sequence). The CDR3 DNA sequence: TGTGCCAGCAGTAGCGGACAGGGGACGAACACTGAAGCTTTCTTT. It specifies CASSSGQGTNTEAFF.

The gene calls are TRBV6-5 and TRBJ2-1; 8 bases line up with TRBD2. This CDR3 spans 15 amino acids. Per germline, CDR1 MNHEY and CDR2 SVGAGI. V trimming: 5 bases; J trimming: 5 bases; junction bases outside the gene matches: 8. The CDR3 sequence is CASSTGGPWNNEQFF. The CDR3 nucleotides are TGTGCCAGCAGTACGGGGGGGCCGTGGAACAATGAGCAGTTCTTC.

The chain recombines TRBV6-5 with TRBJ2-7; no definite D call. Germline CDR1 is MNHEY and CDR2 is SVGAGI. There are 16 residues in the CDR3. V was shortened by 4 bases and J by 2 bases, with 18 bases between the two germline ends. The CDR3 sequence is CASSSTQWVPAYEQYF. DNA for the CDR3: TGTGCCAGCAGTTCGACCCAGTGGGTCCCCGCCTACGAGCAGTACTTC.

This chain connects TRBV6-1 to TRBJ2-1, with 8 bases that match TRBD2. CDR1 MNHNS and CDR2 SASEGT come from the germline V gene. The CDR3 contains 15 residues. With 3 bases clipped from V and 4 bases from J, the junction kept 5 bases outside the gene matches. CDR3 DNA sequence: TGTGCCAGCAGTGAGTATAGCGGGAATTACAATGAGCAGTTCTTC. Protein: CASSEYSGNYNEQFF.

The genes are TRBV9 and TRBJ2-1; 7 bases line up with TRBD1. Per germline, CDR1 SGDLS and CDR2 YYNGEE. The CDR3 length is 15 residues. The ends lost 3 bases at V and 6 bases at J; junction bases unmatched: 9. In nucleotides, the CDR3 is TGTGCCAGCAGCGGCCGGGACAGCACTTTCAATGAGCAGTTCTTC. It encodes CASSGRDSTFNEQFF.

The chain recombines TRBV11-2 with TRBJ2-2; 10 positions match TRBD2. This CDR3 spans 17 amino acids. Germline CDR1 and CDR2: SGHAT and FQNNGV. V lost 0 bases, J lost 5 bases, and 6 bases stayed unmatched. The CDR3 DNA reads TGTGCCAGCAGCTTAGATGTTGGACTAGCGGTGACCGGGGAGCTGTTTTTT. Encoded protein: CASSLDVGLAVTGELFF.

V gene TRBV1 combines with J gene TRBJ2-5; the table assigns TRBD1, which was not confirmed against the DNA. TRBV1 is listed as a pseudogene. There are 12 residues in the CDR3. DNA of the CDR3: TGCACCAGCAGCGAACAGGGGCCTTCAATGTACTTC. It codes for CTSSEQGPSMYF.

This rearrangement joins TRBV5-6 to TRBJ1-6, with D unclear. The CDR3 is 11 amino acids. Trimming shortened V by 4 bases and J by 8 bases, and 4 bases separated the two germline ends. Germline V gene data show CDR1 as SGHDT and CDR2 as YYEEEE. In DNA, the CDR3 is TGTGCCAGCAGCAGACATTCACCCCTCCACTTT. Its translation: CASSRHSPLHF.

CDR3 in amino acids: CASSQGQTNQPQHF. As DNA, the CDR3 is TGTGCCAGCAGCCAGGGACAGACAAATCAGCCCCAGCATTTT. The V gene is TRBV6-5, the J gene TRBJ1-5, with 7 nucleotides matching TRBD1. The V and J ends lost 6 bases and 4 bases, in that order; junction bases with no gene match: 6. Germline CDR1 MNHEY, CDR2 SVGAGI. The CDR3 runs to 14 residues.

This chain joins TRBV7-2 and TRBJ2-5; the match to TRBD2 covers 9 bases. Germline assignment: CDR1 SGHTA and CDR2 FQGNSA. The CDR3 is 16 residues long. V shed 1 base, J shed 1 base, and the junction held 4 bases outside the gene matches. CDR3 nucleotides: TGTGCCAGCAGCTTAGGTACAGCGGGAGGCCAAGAGACCCAGTACTTC. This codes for CASSLGTAGGQETQYF.

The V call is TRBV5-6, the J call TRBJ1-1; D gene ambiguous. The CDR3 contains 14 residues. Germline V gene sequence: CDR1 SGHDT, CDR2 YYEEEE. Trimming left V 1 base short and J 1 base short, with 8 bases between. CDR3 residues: CASSLFLSNTEAFF. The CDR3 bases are TGTGCCAGCAGCTTGTTTTTGTCGAACACTGAAGCTTTCTTT.

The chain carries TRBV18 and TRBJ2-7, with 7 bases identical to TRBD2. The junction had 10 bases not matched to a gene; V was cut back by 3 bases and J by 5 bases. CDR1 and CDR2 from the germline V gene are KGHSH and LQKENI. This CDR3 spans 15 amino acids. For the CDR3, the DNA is TGTGCCAGCTCACCGGCCCAGCGGGATCTTCACGAGCAGTACTTC. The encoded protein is CASSPAQRDLHEQYF.

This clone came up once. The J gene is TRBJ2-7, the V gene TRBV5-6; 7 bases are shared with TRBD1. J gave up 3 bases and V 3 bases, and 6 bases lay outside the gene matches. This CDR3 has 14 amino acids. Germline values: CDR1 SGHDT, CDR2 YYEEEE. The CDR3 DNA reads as TGTGCCAGCAGCTGGGGGACAGTTGGCTACGAGCAGTACTTC. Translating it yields CASSWGTVGYEQYF.

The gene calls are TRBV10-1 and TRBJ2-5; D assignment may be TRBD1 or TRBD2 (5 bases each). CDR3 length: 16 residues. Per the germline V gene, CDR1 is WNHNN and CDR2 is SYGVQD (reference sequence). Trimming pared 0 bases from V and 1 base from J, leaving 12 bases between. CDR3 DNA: TGCGCCAGCAGTGAGTCGAGTTACGGGGCCCAAGAGACCCAGTACTTC. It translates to CASSESSYGAQETQYF.

DNA of the CDR3: TGCGCCAGCAGCTGGGGGAGTTTCTACGAGCAGTACTTC. Its protein is CASSWGSFYEQYF. V gene TRBV5-1 combines with J gene TRBJ2-7; D is tentatively TRBD1 or TRBD2 (5 bases each). Germline CDR1 reads SGHRS; CDR2 reads YFSETQ. V lost 3 bases to trimming and J lost 3 bases, with 10 bases between them. This CDR3 has 13 amino acids.

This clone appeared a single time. DNA for the CDR3: TGTGCCAGCAGCTTAGGGGGTAGGGAGAACAATGCAGAGACCCAGTACTTC. It yields the protein CASSLGGRENNAETQYF. This chain connects TRBV13 to TRBJ2-5, with a tentative D call TRBD2 (5 bases). Germline V gene lookup returns CDR1 PRHDT and CDR2 FYEKMQ (reference sequence). The CDR3 runs 17 residues. Trimming took off 0 bases at V and 4 bases at J, with 18 bases between the two ends.

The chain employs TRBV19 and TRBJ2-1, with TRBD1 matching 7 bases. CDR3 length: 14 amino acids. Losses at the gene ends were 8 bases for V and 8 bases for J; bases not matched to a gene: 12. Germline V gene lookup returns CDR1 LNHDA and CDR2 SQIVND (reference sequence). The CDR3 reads CASGMTGKGYEQFF. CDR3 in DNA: TGTGCCAGTGGGATGACAGGGAAGGGTTATGAGCAGTTCTTC.

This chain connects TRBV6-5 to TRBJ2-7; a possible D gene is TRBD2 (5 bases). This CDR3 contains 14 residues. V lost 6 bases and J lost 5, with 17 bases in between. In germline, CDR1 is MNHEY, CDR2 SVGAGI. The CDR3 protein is CASSNRWGADEQYF. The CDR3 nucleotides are TGTGCCAGCAGCAACCGGTGGGGAGCGGACGAGCAGTACTTC.

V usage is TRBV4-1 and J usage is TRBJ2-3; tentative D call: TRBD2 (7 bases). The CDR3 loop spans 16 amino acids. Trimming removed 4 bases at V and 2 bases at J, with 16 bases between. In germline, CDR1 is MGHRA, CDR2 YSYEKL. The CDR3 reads CASSLSGGSLTDTQYF. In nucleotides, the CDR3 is TGCGCCAGCAGCCTTTCGGGGGGCTCCCTCACAGATACGCAGTATTTT.

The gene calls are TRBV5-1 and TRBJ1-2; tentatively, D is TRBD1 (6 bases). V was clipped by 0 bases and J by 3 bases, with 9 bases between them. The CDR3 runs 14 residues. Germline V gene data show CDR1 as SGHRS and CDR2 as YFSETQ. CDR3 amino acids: CASSLAPGDYGYTF. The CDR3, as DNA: TGCGCCAGCAGCTTGGCCCCAGGGGACTATGGCTACACCTTC.

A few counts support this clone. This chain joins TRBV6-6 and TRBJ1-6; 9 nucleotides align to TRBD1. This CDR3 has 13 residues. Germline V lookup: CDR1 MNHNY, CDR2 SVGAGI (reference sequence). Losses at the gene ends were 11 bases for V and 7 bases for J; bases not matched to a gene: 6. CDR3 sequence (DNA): TGTGCCGTCCGGGACAGGGAAAATTCACCCCTCCACTTT. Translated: CAVRDRENSPLHF.

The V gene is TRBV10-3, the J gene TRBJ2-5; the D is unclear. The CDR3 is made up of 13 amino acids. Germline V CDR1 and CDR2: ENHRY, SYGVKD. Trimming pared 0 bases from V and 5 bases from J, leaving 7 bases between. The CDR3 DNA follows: TGTGCCATCAGTGAGTCTTATGAGGAGACCCAGTACTTC. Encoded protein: CAISESYEETQYF.

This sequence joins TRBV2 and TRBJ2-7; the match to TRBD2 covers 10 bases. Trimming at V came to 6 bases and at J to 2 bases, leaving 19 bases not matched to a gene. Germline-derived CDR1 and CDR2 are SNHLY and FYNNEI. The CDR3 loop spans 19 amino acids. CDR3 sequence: CASRISPGLASIRPYEQYF. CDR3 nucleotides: TGTGCCAGCAGAATTTCTCCGGGACTAGCGAGCATTAGGCCCTACGAGCAGTACTTC.